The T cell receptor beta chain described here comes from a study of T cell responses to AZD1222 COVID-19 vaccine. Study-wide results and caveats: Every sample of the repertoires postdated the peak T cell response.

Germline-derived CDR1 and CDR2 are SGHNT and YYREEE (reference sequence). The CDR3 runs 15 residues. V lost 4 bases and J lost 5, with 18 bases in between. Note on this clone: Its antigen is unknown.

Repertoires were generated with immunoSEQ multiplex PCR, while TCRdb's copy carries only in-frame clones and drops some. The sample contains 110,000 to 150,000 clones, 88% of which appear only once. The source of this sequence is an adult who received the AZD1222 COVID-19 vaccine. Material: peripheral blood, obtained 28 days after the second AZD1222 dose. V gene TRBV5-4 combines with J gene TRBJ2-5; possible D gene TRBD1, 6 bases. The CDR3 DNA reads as TGTGCCAGCAGCCTTGGACAGAGCAGAGGGGAGACCCAGTACTTC. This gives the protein CASSLGQSRGETQYF.